This record looks at one TCR beta chain sequence and its context. Its target is unknown. The sample originates from a study of cytomegalovirus exposure and HLA in healthy donors. CDR3 length equals 11 residues. Germline CDR1 and CDR2: SGHTS and YDEGEE. With 1 base removed from V and 8 bases from J, the gap between germline ends came to 6 bases. Study-level findings and limits: In an earlier analysis, in approximately 570 donors, most V segments appeared productive either ~90% or ~30% of the time.

In the PCR, 60 Vbeta and 13 Jbeta primers were used. TCRdb's copy holds only in-frame clones and misses some; the assay was immunoSEQ multiplex PCR. Among about 110,000 clones listed, roughly 82% were seen once. This sequence was found in a man aged 45 to 65 in good health and CMV-seronegative. Sequenced material: PBMCs. The chain couples TRBV5-8 to TRBJ1-1, with D unclear. Here the CDR3 DNA reads TGTGCCAGCAGCTTGTGGGCGGAAGCTTTCTTT. Translating gives CASSLWAEAFF.